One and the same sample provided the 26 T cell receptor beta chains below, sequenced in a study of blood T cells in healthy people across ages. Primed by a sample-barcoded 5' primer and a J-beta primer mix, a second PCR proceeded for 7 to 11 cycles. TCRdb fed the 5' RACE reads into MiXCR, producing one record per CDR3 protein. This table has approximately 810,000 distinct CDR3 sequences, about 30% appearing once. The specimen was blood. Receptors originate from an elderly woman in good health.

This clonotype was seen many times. CDR3: CASSLLQSGPYGYTF. CDR3 nucleotides: TGTGCCAGCAGCTTGTTACAATCGGGCCCCTATGGCTACACCTTC. J is TRBJ1-2 and V is TRBV5-5; D gene uncertain. CDR3 size: 15 residues. V lost 1 base, J lost 4 bases, and 14 bases lay in between. CDR1 and CDR2 (germline): SGHKS, YYEKEE (reference sequence).

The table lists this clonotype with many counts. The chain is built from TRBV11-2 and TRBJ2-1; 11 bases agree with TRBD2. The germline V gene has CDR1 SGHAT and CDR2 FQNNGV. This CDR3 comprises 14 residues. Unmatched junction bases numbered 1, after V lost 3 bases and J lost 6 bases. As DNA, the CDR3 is TGTGCCAGCAGCTTTGGGACTAGCGGCAATGAGCAGTTCTTC. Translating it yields CASSFGTSGNEQFF.

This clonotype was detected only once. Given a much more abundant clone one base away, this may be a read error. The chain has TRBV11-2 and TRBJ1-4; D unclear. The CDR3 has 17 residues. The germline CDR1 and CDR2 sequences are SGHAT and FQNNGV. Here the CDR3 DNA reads TGTGCCAGCAGCCAATTGGTCAACCGAGCAACTAATGGAAAACTGTTTTTT. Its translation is CASSQLVNRATNGKLFF. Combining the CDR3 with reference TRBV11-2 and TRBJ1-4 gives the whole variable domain EAGVAQSPRYKIIEKRQSVAFWCNPISGHATLYWYQQILGQGPKLLIQFQNNGVVDDSQLPKDRFSAERLKGVDSTLKIQPAKLEDSAVYLCASSQLVNRATNGKLFFGSGTQLSVL.

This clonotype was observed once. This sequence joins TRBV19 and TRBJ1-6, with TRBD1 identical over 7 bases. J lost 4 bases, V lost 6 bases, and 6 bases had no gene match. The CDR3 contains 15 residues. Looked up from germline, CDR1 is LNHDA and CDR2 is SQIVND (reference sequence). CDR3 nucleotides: TGTGCCAGTAGAGCACCGGGACAGTATAATTCACCCCTCCACTTT. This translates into CASRAPGQYNSPLHF.

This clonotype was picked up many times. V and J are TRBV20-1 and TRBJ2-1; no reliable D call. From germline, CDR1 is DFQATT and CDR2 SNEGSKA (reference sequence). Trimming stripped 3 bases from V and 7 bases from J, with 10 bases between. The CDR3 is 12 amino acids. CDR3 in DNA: TGCAGTGCTAGCGGTGGCCTAAATGAGCAGTTCTTC. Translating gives CSASGGLNEQFF.

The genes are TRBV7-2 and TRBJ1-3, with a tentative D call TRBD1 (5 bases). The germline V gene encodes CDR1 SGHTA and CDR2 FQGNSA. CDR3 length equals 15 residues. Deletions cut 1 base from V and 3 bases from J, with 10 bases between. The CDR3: CASSLDRSGGNTIYF. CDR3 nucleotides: TGTGCCAGCAGCTTAGACAGGTCGGGTGGAAACACCATATATTTT.

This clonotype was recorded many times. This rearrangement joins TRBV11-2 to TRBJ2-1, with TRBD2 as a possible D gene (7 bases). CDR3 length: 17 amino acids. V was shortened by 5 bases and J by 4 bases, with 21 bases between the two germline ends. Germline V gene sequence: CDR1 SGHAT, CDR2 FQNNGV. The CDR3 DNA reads TGTGCCAGCAGCATACTCGCCGCGGGGGCCTATTACAATGAGCAGTTCTTC. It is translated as CASSILAAGAYYNEQFF. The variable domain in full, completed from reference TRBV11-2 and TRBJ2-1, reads EAGVAQSPRYKIIEKRQSVAFWCNPISGHATLYWYQQILGQGPKLLIQFQNNGVVDDSQLPKDRFSAERLKGVDSTLKIQPAKLEDSAVYLCASSILAAGAYYNEQFFGPGTRLTVL.

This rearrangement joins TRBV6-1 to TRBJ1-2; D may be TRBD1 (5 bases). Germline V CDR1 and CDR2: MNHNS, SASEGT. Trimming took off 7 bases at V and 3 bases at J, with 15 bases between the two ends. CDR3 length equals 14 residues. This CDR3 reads CASMMGRGDYGYTF. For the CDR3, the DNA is TGTGCCAGCATGATGGGAAGGGGAGACTATGGCTACACCTTC.

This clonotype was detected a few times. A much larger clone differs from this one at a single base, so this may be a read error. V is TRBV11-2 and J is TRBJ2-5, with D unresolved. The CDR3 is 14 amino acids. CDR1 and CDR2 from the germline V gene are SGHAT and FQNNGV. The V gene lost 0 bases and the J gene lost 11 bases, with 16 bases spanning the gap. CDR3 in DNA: TGTGCCAGCAGCTTAGACTCGGTTTCCGCTGAGCAGTACTTC. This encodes CASSLDSVSAEQYF. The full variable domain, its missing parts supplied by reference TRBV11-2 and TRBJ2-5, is EAGVAQSPRYKIIEKRQSVAFWCNPISGHATLYWYQQILGQGPKLLIQFQNNGVVDDSQLPKDRFSAERLKGVDSTLKIQPAKLEDSAVYLCASSLDSVSAEQYFGPGTRLLVL.

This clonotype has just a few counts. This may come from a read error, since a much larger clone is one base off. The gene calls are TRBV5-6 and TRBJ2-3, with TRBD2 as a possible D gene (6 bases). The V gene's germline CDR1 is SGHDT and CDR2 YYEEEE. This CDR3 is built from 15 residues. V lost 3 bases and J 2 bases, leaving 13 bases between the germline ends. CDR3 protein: CASSWAGRTTDTQYF. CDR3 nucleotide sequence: TGTGCCAGCAGCTGGGCGGGGCGAACCACAGATACGCAGTATTTT.

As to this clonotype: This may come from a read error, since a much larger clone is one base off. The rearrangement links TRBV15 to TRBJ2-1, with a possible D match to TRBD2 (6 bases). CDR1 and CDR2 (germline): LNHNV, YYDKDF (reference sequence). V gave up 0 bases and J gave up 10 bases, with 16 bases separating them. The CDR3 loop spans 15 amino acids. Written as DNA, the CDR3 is TGTGCCACCAGCAGAGATCTTGCGGGGAGGTTAGAGCAGTTCTTC. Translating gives CATSRDLAGRLEQFF.

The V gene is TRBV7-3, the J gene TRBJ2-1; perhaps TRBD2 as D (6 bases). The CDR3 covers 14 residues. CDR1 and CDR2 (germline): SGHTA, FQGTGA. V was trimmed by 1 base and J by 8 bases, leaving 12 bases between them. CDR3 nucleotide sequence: TGTGCCAGCAGCTTAAGGTCCGGAGGGGATGAGCAGTTCTTC. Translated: CASSLRSGGDEQFF.

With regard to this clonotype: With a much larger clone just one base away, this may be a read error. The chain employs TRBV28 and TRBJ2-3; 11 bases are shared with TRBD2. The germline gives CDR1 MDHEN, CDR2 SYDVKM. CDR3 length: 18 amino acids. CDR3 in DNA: TGTGCCAGCAGTTCGATTAGCGGGGGGGTTAGTCTCGCAGATACGCGGTATTTT. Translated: CASSSISGGVSLADTRYF.

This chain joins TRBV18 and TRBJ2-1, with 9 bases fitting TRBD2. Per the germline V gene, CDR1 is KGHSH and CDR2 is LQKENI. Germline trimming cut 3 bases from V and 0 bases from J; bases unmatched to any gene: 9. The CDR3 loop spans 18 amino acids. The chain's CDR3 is CASSPGGGAPSSYNEQFF. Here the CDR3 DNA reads TGTGCCAGCTCACCTGGCGGGGGGGCCCCTAGCTCCTACAATGAGCAGTTCTTC. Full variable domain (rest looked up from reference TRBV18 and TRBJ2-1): NAGVMQNPRHLVRRRGQEARLRCSPMKGHSHVYWYRQLPEEGLKFMVYLQKENIIDESGMPKERFSAEFPKEGPSILRIQQVVRGDSAAYFCASSPGGGAPSSYNEQFFGPGTRLTVL.

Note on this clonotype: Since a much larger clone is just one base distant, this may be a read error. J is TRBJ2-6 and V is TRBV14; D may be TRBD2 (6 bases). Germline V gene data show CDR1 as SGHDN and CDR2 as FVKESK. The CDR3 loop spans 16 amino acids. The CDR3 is CAGSQTTSSGANVLTF. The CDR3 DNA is TGTGCCGGCAGCCAAACGACTAGCTCTGGGGCCAACGTCCTGACTTTC.

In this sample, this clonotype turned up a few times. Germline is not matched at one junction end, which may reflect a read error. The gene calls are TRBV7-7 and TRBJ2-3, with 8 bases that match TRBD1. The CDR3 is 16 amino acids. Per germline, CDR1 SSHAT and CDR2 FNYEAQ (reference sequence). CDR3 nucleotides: TGTGCTAGCAGCGCCGGTCGGGACAGGCCAAAGGATACGCAGTATTTT. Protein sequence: CASSAGRDRPKDTQYF.

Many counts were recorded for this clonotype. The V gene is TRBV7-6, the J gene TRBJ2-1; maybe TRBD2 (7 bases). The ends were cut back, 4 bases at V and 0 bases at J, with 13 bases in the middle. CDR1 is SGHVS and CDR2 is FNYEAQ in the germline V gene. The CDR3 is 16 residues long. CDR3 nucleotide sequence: TGTGCCAGCAGCTCCACGGGGGGCCTCTCCTACAATGAGCAGTTCTTC. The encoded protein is CASSSTGGLSYNEQFF. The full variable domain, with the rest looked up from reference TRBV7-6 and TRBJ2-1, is GAGVSQSPRYKVTKRGQDVALRCDPISGHVSLYWYRQALGQGPEFLTYFNYEAQQDKSGLPNDRFSAERPEGSISTLTIQRTEQRDSAMYRCASSSTGGLSYNEQFFGPGTRLTVL.

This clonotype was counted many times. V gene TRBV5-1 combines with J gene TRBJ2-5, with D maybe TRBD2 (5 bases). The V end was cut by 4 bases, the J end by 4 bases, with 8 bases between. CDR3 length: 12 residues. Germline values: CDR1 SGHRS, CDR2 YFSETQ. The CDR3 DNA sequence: TGCGCCAGCAGCCGGGATTTAGAGACCCAGTACTTC. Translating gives CASSRDLETQYF.

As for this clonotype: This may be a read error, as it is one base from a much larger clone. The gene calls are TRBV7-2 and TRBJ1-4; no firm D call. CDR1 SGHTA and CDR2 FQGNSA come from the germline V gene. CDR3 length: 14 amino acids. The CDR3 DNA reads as TGTGCCAGCAGCCCGGACCCAGCGGTTGAAAAACGGTTTTTT. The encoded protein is CASSPDPAVEKRFF.

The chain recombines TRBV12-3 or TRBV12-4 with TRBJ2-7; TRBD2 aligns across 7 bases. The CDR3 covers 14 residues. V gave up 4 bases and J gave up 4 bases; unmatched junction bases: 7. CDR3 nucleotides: TGTGCCAGCAGTTGGGACTATGGGGCTTACGAGCAGTACTTC. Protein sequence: CASSWDYGAYEQYF.

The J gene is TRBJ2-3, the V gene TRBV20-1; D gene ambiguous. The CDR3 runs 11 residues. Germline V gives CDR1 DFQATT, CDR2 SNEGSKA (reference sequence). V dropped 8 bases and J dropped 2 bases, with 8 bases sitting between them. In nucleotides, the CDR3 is TGCAGTTTGGCCCACACAGATACGCAGTATTTT. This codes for CSLAHTDTQYF.

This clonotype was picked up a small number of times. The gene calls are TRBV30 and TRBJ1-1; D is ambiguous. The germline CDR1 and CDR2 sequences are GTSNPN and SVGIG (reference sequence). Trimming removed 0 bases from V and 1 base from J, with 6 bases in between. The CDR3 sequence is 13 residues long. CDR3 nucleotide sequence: TGTGCCTGGAGTGTACGGACGAACACTGAAGCTTTCTTT. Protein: CAWSVRTNTEAFF.

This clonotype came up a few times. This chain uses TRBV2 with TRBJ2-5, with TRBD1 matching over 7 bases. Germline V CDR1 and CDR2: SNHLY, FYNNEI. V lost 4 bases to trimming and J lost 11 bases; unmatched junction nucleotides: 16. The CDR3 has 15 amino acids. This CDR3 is CASSGRGQPRNEQYF. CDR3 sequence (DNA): TGTGCCAGCAGTGGTAGGGGACAGCCTCGGAATGAGCAGTACTTC.

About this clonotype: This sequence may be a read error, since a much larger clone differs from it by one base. In nucleotides, the CDR3 is TGTGCCACCAGTGATTCAAGCGGGGGGGATTACAATGAGCAGTACTTC. Residues: CATSDSSGGDYNEQYF. V gene TRBV24-1 combines with J gene TRBJ2-7, with 10 positions matching TRBD2. The V segment lost 2 bases and the J segment 7 bases; nucleotides outside the gene matches: 10. Per germline, CDR1 KGHDR and CDR2 SFDVKD. The CDR3 runs 16 residues.

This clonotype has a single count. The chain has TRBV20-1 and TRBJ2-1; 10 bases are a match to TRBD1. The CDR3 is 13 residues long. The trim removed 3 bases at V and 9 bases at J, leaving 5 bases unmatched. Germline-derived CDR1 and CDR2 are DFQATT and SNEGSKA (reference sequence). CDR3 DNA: TGCAGTGCTAGGGGACAGGGGATCGGTGAGCAGTTCTTC. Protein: CSARGQGIGEQFF.

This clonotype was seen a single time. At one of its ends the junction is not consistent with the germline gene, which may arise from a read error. In DNA, the CDR3 is TGTCCCAGCATCCCCGGCGGGGCTACGAACACCGGGGAGCTGTTTTTT. Its protein is CPSIPGGATNTGELFF. The chain uses TRBV6-2 or TRBV6-3 and TRBJ2-2; possibly TRBD2 for D (6 bases). Germline CDR1 and CDR2: MNHEY and SVGEGT. The CDR3 contains 16 residues.